These T cell receptor beta chains were read from a single sample in a study of cytomegalovirus exposure and HLA in healthy donors. Method: immunoSEQ multiplex PCR; TCRdb's copy keeps in-frame clones and lacks some. The table has about 120,000 clones, about 80% seen once. The sequencing sample was made of PBMCs. The receptors were sampled from a man between 18 and 35 years old in good health and CMV-seronegative. The CDR3 runs from the conserved cysteine through the conserved F or W. D genes are given only for firm matches. Rows give clone size only sometimes, using once, few, many, or a class for an expanded clone.

>TRBD1|TRBV7-9|TRBJ1-2|few
CASSLGVGQGVGYTF
TGTGCCAGCAGCCTGGGGGTCGGACAGGGGGTTGGCTACACCTTC
>-|TRBV4-1|TRBJ1-1|-
CASSQETGRAIVDTEAFF
TGCGCCAGCAGCCAAGAAACGGGCAGGGCGATTGTGGACACTGAAGCTTTCTTT
>TRBD1|TRBV2|TRBJ1-4|-
CASTRQGEKLFF
TGTGCCAGCACAAGACAGGGTGAAAAACTGTTTTTT
>-|TRBV23-1|TRBJ2-3|-
CASSPGRDRIYTDTQYF
TGCGCCAGCAGTCCGGGGCGGGACAGAATTTACACAGATACGCAGTATTTT
>-|TRBV9|TRBJ2-5|few
CASSQGGAGETQYF
TGTGCCAGCAGCCAAGGGGGGGCCGGGGAGACCCAGTACTTC
>TRBD1|TRBV18|TRBJ1-6|-
CASSPSDRVYSPLHF
TGTGCCAGCTCTCCCTCCGACAGGGTGTATTCACCCCTCCACTTT
>TRBD1|TRBV6-1|TRBJ1-1|-
CASSHGNRGTEAFF
TGTGCCAGCAGCCACGGGAACAGGGGAACTGAAGCTTTCTTT
>TRBD2|TRBV5-1|TRBJ2-7|few
CASSPAGARPYEQYF
TGCGCCAGCAGCCCAGCGGGGGCTCGACCCTACGAGCAGTACTTC
>-|TRBV6-1|TRBJ2-7|-
CASSEAQGGIWEQYF
TGTGCCAGCAGTGAAGCCCAAGGAGGAATTTGGGAGCAGTACTTC
>-|TRBV19|TRBJ2-2|-
CATQEREYTGELFF
TGTGCCACCCAAGAGAGGGAATACACCGGGGAGCTGTTTTTT
>-|TRBV25-1|TRBJ2-3|-
CASSDSGLSTDTQYF
TGTGCCAGCAGTGATTCGGGACTCTCCACAGATACGCAGTATTTT
>TRBD2|TRBV5-1|TRBJ2-3|few
CASSLAGFSTDTQYF
TGCGCCAGCAGCTTAGCGGGGTTTAGCACAGATACGCAGTATTTT
>-|TRBV6-1|TRBJ2-3|-
CASRQVGGAADTQYF
TGTGCCAGCAGGCAGGTGGGGGGGGCGGCAGATACGCAGTATTTT
>TRBD2|TRBV29-1|TRBJ2-5|-
CSVGGPSGGIQETQYF
TGCAGCGTTGGTGGGCCGAGCGGGGGTATCCAAGAGACCCAGTACTTC
>-|TRBV19|TRBJ2-1|-
CASSIDLEDEQFF
TGTGCCAGTAGTATAGATCTAGAAGATGAGCAGTTCTTC
>TRBD1|TRBV15|TRBJ1-4|-
CATSRDSNEKLFF
TGTGCCACCAGCCGGGACAGTAATGAAAAACTGTTTTTT
>-|TRBV6-4|TRBJ1-1|-
CASSWRLNTEAFF
TGTGCCAGTTCGTGGCGGTTGAACACTGAAGCTTTCTTT
>-|TRBV6-5|TRBJ1-3|-
CASSLLSSGNTIYF
TGTGCCAGCAGTCTCCTCAGCTCTGGAAACACCATATATTTT
>TRBD1|TRBV6-4|TRBJ1-6|-
CASSVEGASNSPLHF
TGTGCCAGCAGTGTAGAGGGGGCGTCAAATTCACCCCTCCACTTT
>-|TRBV9|TRBJ1-5|-
CASSLGSGQPQHF
TGTGCCAGCAGCCTCGGCAGCGGTCAGCCCCAGCATTTT
>-|TRBV2|TRBJ2-7|-
CASRPSAGPKLSYEQYF
TGTGCCAGCAGACCCTCGGCAGGGCCCAAACTCTCCTACGAGCAGTACTTC
>TRBD1|TRBV5-7|TRBJ2-1|-
CASSSRQGTPENEQFF
TGTGCCAGCAGCTCACGACAGGGGACTCCGGAAAATGAGCAGTTCTTC
>-|TRBV19|TRBJ1-1|-
CASSIGGVGSTEAFF
TGTGCCAGTAGTATAGGGGGCGTGGGCAGCACCGAAGCTTTCTTT
>TRBD1|TRBV7-3|TRBJ2-4|-
CASSSGTGENIQYF
TGTGCCAGCAGCTCGGGGACAGGGGAAAACATTCAGTACTTC
>-|TRBV5-6|TRBJ2-7|-
CASSLTISVHEQYF
TGTGCCAGCAGCTTGACGATTAGCGTCCACGAGCAGTACTTC
>-|TRBV7-2|TRBJ2-5|once
CASSPTVGRETQYF
TGTGCCAGCAGCCCCACGGTAGGGAGAGAGACCCAGTACTTC
>-|TRBV7-8|TRBJ1-5|-
CASSLDRYSNQPQHF
TGTGCCAGCAGCCTAGACAGATATAGCAATCAGCCCCAGCATTTT
>-|TRBV7-6|TRBJ1-3|-
CASSLEVAGRTGNTIYF
TGTGCCAGCAGCTTAGAAGTAGCAGGGAGGACTGGAAACACCATATATTTT
>TRBD1|TRBV5-4|TRBJ1-2|-
CASSSRTGGNYGYTF
TGTGCCAGCAGCTCCAGGACAGGGGGGAACTATGGCTACACCTTC
>-|TRBV5-6|TRBJ1-4|-
CASSFQNEKLFF
TGTGCCAGCAGCTTCCAAAATGAAAAACTGTTTTTT
>TRBD1|TRBV5-1|TRBJ2-1|-
CASSPWTGINEQFF
TGCGCCAGCAGCCCCTGGACAGGAATTAATGAGCAGTTCTTC
>TRBD1|TRBV2|TRBJ1-1|-
CASSNRDSRNTEAFF
TGTGCCAGCAGCAACAGGGACAGTAGGAACACTGAAGCTTTCTTT
>-|TRBV11-3|TRBJ2-5|-
CASRLTQGCKRDQYF
TGTGCCAGCAGATTAACACAGGGCTGCAAGAGGGACCAGTACTTC
>TRBD1|TRBV6-5|TRBJ2-5|few
CASSFRQGWKETQYF
TGTGCCAGCAGTTTCCGACAGGGTTGGAAGGAGACCCAGTACTTC
>TRBD1|TRBV5-1|TRBJ2-7|-
CASSGSQGARGEQYF
TGCGCCAGCAGTGGGAGCCAGGGGGCGCGGGGCGAGCAGTACTTC
>TRBD2|TRBV13|TRBJ2-2|-
CASSGGGRELFF
TGTGCCAGCAGCGGCGGCGGGAGAGAGCTGTTTTTT
>-|TRBV5-1|TRBJ2-1|-
CASSSPPLARSPYNEQFF
TGCGCCAGCAGCTCTCCTCCCTTGGCACGTTCTCCATACAATGAGCAGTTCTTC
>TRBD1|TRBV7-9|TRBJ1-3|-
CASSQGTGGGNTIYF
TGTGCCAGCAGCCAAGGGACAGGGGGGGGAAACACCATATATTTT
>TRBD1|TRBV11-2|TRBJ2-7|few
CASSFQDRGYEQYF
TGTGCCAGCAGCTTCCAGGACAGGGGCTACGAGCAGTACTTC
>-|TRBV9|TRBJ2-5|-
CASPVRLVQETQYF
TGTGCCAGCCCCGTGCGGCTGGTCCAAGAGACCCAGTACTTC
>TRBD2|TRBV7-2|TRBJ2-7|-
CASGFTSGGGGEQYF
TGTGCCAGCGGCTTCACTAGCGGGGGGGGAGGGGAGCAGTACTTC
>-|TRBV6-1|TRBJ2-6|-
CASSGGQPSGANVLTF
TGTGCCAGCAGTGGGGGACAACCCTCTGGGGCCAACGTCCTGACTTTC
>-|TRBV9|TRBJ1-1|-
CASSAQWNTEAFF
TGTGCCAGCAGCGCCCAATGGAACACTGAAGCTTTCTTT
>TRBD1|TRBV7-3|TRBJ1-3|once
CASSLTFETGGGGVGNTIYF
TGTGCCAGCAGCTTAACATTCGAGACAGGGGGCGGAGGAGTTGGAAACACCATATATTTT
>TRBD2|TRBV11-2|TRBJ2-2|-
CASSLGGTSGGSRAGELFF
TGTGCCAGCAGCTTAGGCGGGACTAGCGGGGGGTCACGCGCCGGGGAGCTGTTTTTT
>-|TRBV5-6|TRBJ1-1|-
CASSTLTVGDTEAFF
TGTGCCAGCAGCACCCTTACAGTAGGCGACACTGAAGCTTTCTTT
>-|TRBV5-1|TRBJ2-7|-
CASSLGAADSSYEQYF
TGCGCCAGCAGCTTGGGTGCGGCAGATAGCTCCTACGAGCAGTACTTC
>-|TRBV7-8|TRBJ1-1|-
CASSSQGLTEAFF
TGTGCCAGCAGCTCACAGGGTCTCACTGAAGCTTTCTTT
>-|TRBV5-1|TRBJ1-4|-
CASSLASAGELLMKRLFF
TGCGCCAGCAGCTTGGCCTCGGCAGGCGAACTCTTAATGAAAAGACTGTTTTTT
>-|TRBV7-2|TRBJ2-1|-
CASSLIAGHYNEQFF
TGTGCCAGCAGCTTAATCGCAGGGCATTACAATGAGCAGTTCTTC
>TRBD1|TRBV6-6|TRBJ1-6|-
CASSPRDRGPPLHF
TGTGCCAGCAGCCCCCGGGACAGGGGACCACCCCTCCACTTT
>TRBD1|TRBV5-1|TRBJ2-1|-
CASSPLGGTGYNEQFF
TGCGCCAGCAGCCCGTTGGGGGGGACAGGGTACAATGAGCAGTTCTTC